The following is a T cell receptor (beta chain) sequence with its context. CDR3 length equals 15 residues. V shed 2 bases and J 8 bases; nucleotides not matched to a gene: 8. Germline assignment: CDR1 MNHEY and CDR2 SVGAGI. These data originate in a study of shared clonotypes between healthy human individuals. The protocol was immunoSEQ multiplex PCR, while the TCRdb copy is restricted to in-frame clones and leaves out a portion. The sample lists about 680,000 clones, 60% to 75% seen once, with under 2% in the top ten. V usage is TRBV6-5 and J usage is TRBJ1-4, with 7 positions matching TRBD1. This TCR came from a woman aged 25 to 45 in good health. The sequencing sample was made of memory CD4+ T cells sorted from blood. Subset denoted: CD45RA-negative fraction. The DNA for the CDR3 is TGTGCCAGCAGTTACCCGGGACAGCACGGAGAAAAACTGTTTTTT. Its protein product is CASSYPGQHGEKLFF.